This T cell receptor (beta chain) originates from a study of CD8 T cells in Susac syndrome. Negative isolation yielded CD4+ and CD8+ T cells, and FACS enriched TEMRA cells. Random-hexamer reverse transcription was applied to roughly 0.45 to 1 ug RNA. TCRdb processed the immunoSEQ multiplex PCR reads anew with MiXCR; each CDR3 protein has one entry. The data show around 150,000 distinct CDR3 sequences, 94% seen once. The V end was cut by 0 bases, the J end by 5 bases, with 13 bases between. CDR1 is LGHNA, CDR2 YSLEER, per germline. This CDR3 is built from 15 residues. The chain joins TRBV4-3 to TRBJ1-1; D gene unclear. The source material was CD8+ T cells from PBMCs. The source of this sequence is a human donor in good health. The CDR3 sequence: CASSQEGKGGTEAFF. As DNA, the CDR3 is TGCGCCAGCAGCCAAGAAGGGAAAGGCGGGACTGAAGCTTTCTTT.